The rows below give T cell receptor beta chains drawn from one sample of a study of STAT3 mutations in large granular lymphocyte leukemia. Sequenced by immunoSEQ multiplex PCR; TCRdb stores in-frame clones only, minus some. The repertoire holds under 10,000 clones, with around 87% as singletons. Material: peripheral blood mononuclear cells. The origin of the receptors is a man aged 80 or over with T-cell large granular lymphocyte leukemia. Some clones in this sample may be carry-over from other donors' samples. Each CDR3 is given with its conserved first and last residue. Each record gives: clone size, J gene, D gene, V gene, CDR3 protein, CDR3 DNA. The D gene is left open where the match is weak. The size field is filled for only some rows; it gives once, few, many or a size class.

NA TRBJ1-2 NA TRBV29-1 CSVEGDGAPNYGYTF TGCAGCGTTGAAGGGGACGGTGCTCCTAACTATGGCTACACCTTC
NA TRBJ2-7 NA TRBV10-3 CAISESGRSSYEQYF TGTGCCATCAGTGAGTCTGGGCGGAGCTCCTACGAGCAGTACTTC
once TRBJ1-2 TRBD1 TRBV11-2 CASSYGQGASRLYGYTF TGTGCCAGCAGCTACGGACAGGGGGCGTCTCGGTTATATGGCTACACCTTC
NA TRBJ1-1 NA TRBV18 CASSSKTGYRNTEAFF TGTGCCAGCTCATCGAAAACAGGTTACCGGAACACTGAAGCTTTCTTT
NA TRBJ1-5 TRBD1 TRBV4-1 CASSQQPGQGGRQPQHF TGCGCCAGCAGCCAACAACCGGGACAGGGTGGTAGGCAGCCCCAGCATTTT
once TRBJ2-7 TRBD1 TRBV18 CASSSGQLDSYEQYF TGTGCCAGCTCATCGGGACAGCTAGACTCCTACGAGCAGTACTTC
NA TRBJ2-7 TRBD1 TRBV10-3 CAIRGTGAYEQYF TGTGCCATCAGAGGGACAGGGGCATACGAGCAGTACTTC
NA TRBJ2-1 TRBD2 TRBV9 CASSATGSGGYNEQFF TGTGCCAGCAGCGCCACCGGTAGCGGGGGCTACAATGAGCAGTTCTTC
NA TRBJ1-2 NA TRBV6-4 CASSDHTPYGYTF TGTGCCAGCAGTGACCACACCCCCTATGGCTACACCTTC
NA TRBJ2-2 NA TRBV7-2 CASSLRGAVTGELFF TGTGCCAGCAGCTTACGGGGGGCGGTCACCGGGGAGCTGTTTTTT
NA TRBJ2-2 TRBD2 TRBV29-1 CSVDLAGVTGELFF TGCAGCGTTGATCTAGCGGGGGTCACCGGGGAGCTGTTTTTT
NA TRBJ1-2 NA TRBV18 CASSPGGDYGYTF TGTGCCAGCTCACCGGGGGGGGACTATGGCTACACCTTC
NA TRBJ1-5 TRBD1 TRBV7-8 CASSQGTDKGFDQPQHF TGCGCCAGCAGCCAGGGGACAGATAAAGGTTTTGATCAGCCCCAGCATTTT
NA TRBJ2-3 NA TRBV29-1 CSGGQWDTQYF TGCAGCGGGGGGCAGTGGGATACGCAGTATTTT
NA TRBJ1-2 NA TRBV5-4 CASSLGGGRERGYTF TGTGCCAGCAGCCTGGGGGGGGGTCGGGAGCGAGGCTACACCTTC
once TRBJ1-4 TRBD1 TRBV5-1 CASSLTGGDEKLFF TGCGCCAGCAGCTTGACAGGGGGAGATGAAAAACTGTTTTTT
NA TRBJ2-7 NA TRBV6-6 CASSPGQGGNEQYF TGTGCCAGCAGCCCCGGGCAGGGGGGCAACGAGCAGTACTTC
few TRBJ1-6 NA TRBV5-8 CASSSSRANNSPLHF TGTGCCAGCAGCTCAAGCCGGGCTAATAATTCACCCCTCCACTTT
NA TRBJ1-2 TRBD1 TRBV27 CASSHDREWYGYTF TGTGCCAGCAGTCACGACAGGGAATGGTACGGCTACACCTTC
few TRBJ2-7 NA TRBV18 CASSFGTYEQYF TGTGCCAGCTCATTTGGGACCTACGAGCAGTACTTC
NA TRBJ1-5 NA TRBV9 CASSPGFRDPQHF TGTGCCAGCAGCCCTGGTTTCAGGGATCCCCAGCATTTT
NA TRBJ2-5 TRBD2 TRBV5-1 CASSWGGTSGQETQYF TGCGCCAGCAGCTGGGGTGGGACTAGCGGCCAAGAGACCCAGTACTTC
NA TRBJ1-1 NA TRBV18 CASSPRLTEAFF TGTGCCAGCTCACCGCGTCTCACTGAAGCTTTCTTT
NA TRBJ1-3 NA TRBV6-6 CASSFQERNTIYF TGTGCCAGCAGCTTCCAGGAAAGAAACACCATATATTTT
NA TRBJ1-2 NA TRBV19 CASKEVRNYGYTF TGTGCCAGTAAGGAGGTAAGGAACTATGGCTACACCTTC
NA TRBJ2-7 NA TRBV7-2 CASSPWAGPGAYEQYF TGTGCCAGCAGCCCGTGGGCAGGGCCCGGGGCCTACGAGCAGTACTTC
NA TRBJ1-2 NA TRBV25-1 CASSEAAYGYTF TGTGCCAGCAGTGAGGCAGCCTATGGCTACACCTTC
NA TRBJ1-1 NA TRBV10-3 CAIMENTEAFF TGTGCCATCATGGAGAACACTGAAGCTTTCTTT
NA TRBJ2-2 NA TRBV15 CATSRAGMNTGELFF TGTGCCACCAGCAGAGCAGGGATGAACACCGGGGAGCTGTTTTTT
once TRBJ1-2 NA TRBV10-3 CAISVNVAVDGYTF TGTGCCATCAGTGTAAACGTGGCAGTAGATGGCTACACCTTC
NA TRBJ2-7 NA TRBV14 CASSQANNRGGEQYF TGTGCCAGCAGCCAAGCGAACAACAGGGGAGGGGAGCAGTACTTC
few TRBJ1-1 NA TRBV7-2 CASSFIGGLWMNTEAFF TGTGCCAGCAGCTTTATAGGGGGGCTGTGGATGAACACTGAAGCTTTCTTT
NA TRBJ1-1 TRBD1 TRBV29-1 CSVGGWDRGNTEAFF TGCAGCGTCGGAGGGTGGGACAGAGGGAACACTGAAGCTTTCTTT